The 6 T cell receptor beta chains below come from one sample, sequenced in a study of blood T cell repertoires in COVID-19. Generated by immunoSEQ multiplex PCR, the TCRdb table keeps only in-frame clones and is missing some. The sample contains approximately 190,000 clones, 82% of which appear only once. Sequencing was carried out using peripheral blood. The receptors were sampled from a woman between 55 and 75 years old with COVID-19, enrolled during active disease.

This clone was observed once. The rearrangement links TRBV12-3 or TRBV12-4 to TRBJ1-2, with 7 bases identical to TRBD1. Trimming cost V 7 bases and J 8 bases; bases outside gene matches: 10. This CDR3 has 13 residues. For the CDR3, the DNA is TGTGCCAGCACGATCACAGGGGAATACGGCTACACCTTC. Translation: CASTITGEYGYTF.

V is TRBV15 and J is TRBJ2-1; TRBD2 matches at 12 bases. Losses at the gene ends were 4 bases for V and 8 bases for J; bases not matched to a gene: 9. The V gene's germline CDR1 is LNHNV and CDR2 YYDKDF (reference sequence). The length of the CDR3 is 16 residues. The DNA for the CDR3 is TGTGCCACCAGCAAGAGACTAGCGGGAGAGGGCTATGAGCAGTTCTTC. It encodes CATSKRLAGEGYEQFF.

The chain is built from TRBV10-1 and TRBJ2-2, with 7 bases fitting TRBD2. Trimming cost V 6 bases and J 4 bases; bases outside gene matches: 11. This CDR3 has 16 residues. Germline lookup yields CDR1 WNHNN and CDR2 SYGVQD (reference sequence). Here the CDR3 DNA reads TGCGCCAGCAGGGGAGGGGAAACAGGTTTCACCGGGGAGCTGTTTTTT. It translates to CASRGGETGFTGELFF.

The chain recombines TRBV4-3 with TRBJ2-7; the match to TRBD2 covers 8 bases. V trimming: 0 bases; J trimming: 6 bases; junction bases outside the gene matches: 7. The CDR3 runs to 15 residues. In germline, CDR1 is LGHNA, CDR2 YSLEER. CDR3 loop: CASSQDRSGSGEQYF. CDR3 nucleotides: TGCGCCAGCAGCCAAGATCGGAGCGGGAGCGGCGAGCAGTACTTC.

The chain combines TRBV24-1 with TRBJ1-1; D is unclear. Trimming shortened V by 4 bases and J by 2 bases, and 10 bases separated the two germline ends. The CDR3 runs 14 residues. Germline V lookup: CDR1 KGHDR, CDR2 SFDVKD. The CDR3 bases are TGTGCCACCAGTGAGGGCACCCACAACACTGAAGCTTTCTTT. Its translation: CATSEGTHNTEAFF.

The gene calls are TRBV19 and TRBJ2-6; 9 bases align to TRBD1. This CDR3 region has 15 residues. Germline CDR1 and CDR2: LNHDA and SQIVND (reference sequence). J lost 3 bases, V lost 7 bases, and 4 bases had no gene match. CDR3 sequence reads: CASNNRGHGANVLTF. In nucleotides, the CDR3 is TGTGCCAGTAATAACAGGGGGCATGGGGCCAACGTCCTGACTTTC.